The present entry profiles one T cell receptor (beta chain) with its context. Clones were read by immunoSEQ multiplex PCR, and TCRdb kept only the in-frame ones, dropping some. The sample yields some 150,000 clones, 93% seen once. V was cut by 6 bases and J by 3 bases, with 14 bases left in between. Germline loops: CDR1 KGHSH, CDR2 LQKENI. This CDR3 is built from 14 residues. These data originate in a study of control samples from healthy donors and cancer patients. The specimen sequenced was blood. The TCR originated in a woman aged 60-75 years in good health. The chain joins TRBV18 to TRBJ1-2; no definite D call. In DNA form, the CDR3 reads TGTGCCAGCTCCGTCGGGGAAGGCGACTATGGCTACACCTTC. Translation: CASSVGEGDYGYTF. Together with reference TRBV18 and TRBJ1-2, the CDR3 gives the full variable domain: NAGVMQNPRHLVRRRGQEARLRCSPMKGHSHVYWYRQLPEEGLKFMVYLQKENIIDESGMPKERFSAEFPKEGPSILRIQQVVRGDSAAYFCASSVGEGDYGYTFGSGTRLTVV.